The 25 T cell receptor beta chains given below trace back to one sample, sequenced in a study of cytomegalovirus exposure and HLA in healthy donors. PCR amplification relied on 60 Vbeta primers (plus 13 Jbeta primers). Sequencing was performed with immunoSEQ multiplex PCR; in TCRdb, only in-frame clones are kept and a portion is missing. The sample records around 120,000 clones, over 65% being singletons. Input material: PBMCs. These receptors all stem from a man in his thirties or forties in good health and CMV-seronegative.

The chain uses TRBV6-1 and TRBJ1-2; D not certain. V was clipped by 2 bases and J by 8 bases, with 9 bases between them. This CDR3 is 12 amino acids long. Germline assignment: CDR1 MNHNS and CDR2 SASEGT. The CDR3 loop is CASSERRWGYTF. The CDR3 nucleotides read TGTGCCAGCAGTGAACGGCGGTGGGGCTACACCTTC.

This chain uses TRBV7-6 with TRBJ2-7, with D perhaps TRBD2 (5 bases). Trimming took off 5 bases at V and 1 base at J, with 15 bases between the two ends. From germline, CDR1 is SGHVS and CDR2 FNYEAQ. This CDR3 contains 15 residues. CDR3 amino acids: CASSLGVIGSYEQYF. The CDR3 bases are TGTGCCAGCAGCCTCGGGGTAATCGGGTCCTACGAGCAGTACTTC.

This clone was detected once. The CDR3 loop is CASSYRVNTEAFF. Here the CDR3 DNA reads TGTGCCAGCAGCTACAGGGTGAACACTGAAGCTTTCTTT. The V call is TRBV7-2, the J call TRBJ1-1, with a tentative D call TRBD1 (6 bases). This CDR3 region has 13 residues. Trimming took 4 bases from V and 0 from J, leaving 6 bases between them. CDR1 and CDR2 from the germline V gene are SGHTA and FQGNSA.

The chain is built from TRBV5-6 and TRBJ2-2; no clear D. Per germline, CDR1 SGHDT and CDR2 YYEEEE. CDR3 length: 12 amino acids. Trimming stripped 6 bases from V and 3 bases from J, with 6 bases between. CDR3 sequence (DNA): TGTGCCAGCACCCTTCACACCGGGGAGCTGTTTTTT. It encodes CASTLHTGELFF.

The chain uses TRBV10-1 and TRBJ2-5, with D possibly matching TRBD2 (6 bases). CDR1 is WNHNN and CDR2 is SYGVQD in the germline V gene (reference sequence). Trimming stripped 4 bases from V and 4 bases from J, with 13 bases between. CDR3 length: 14 amino acids. In nucleotides, the CDR3 is TGCGCCAGCAGTGCCGGGACTCAGTTAGAGACCCAGTACTTC. It is translated as CASSAGTQLETQYF.

This clone was observed a few times. This chain connects TRBV5-1 to TRBJ2-1, with 10 bases that match TRBD2. The germline V gene encodes CDR1 SGHRS and CDR2 YFSETQ. The junction had 3 bases not matched to a gene; V was cut back by 4 bases and J by 2 bases. This CDR3 contains 15 residues. CDR3 DNA: TGCGCCAGCAGCATTAGCGGGGGGCCCTACAATGAGCAGTTCTTC. Its protein product is CASSISGGPYNEQFF.

CDR3 in amino acids: CASSPSRAGNVYYGYTF. The CDR3 DNA reads TGTGCCAGTAGTCCTTCCCGGGCAGGGAACGTTTACTATGGCTACACCTTC. V and J are TRBV19 and TRBJ1-2, with D possibly TRBD1 on 5 matching bases. This CDR3 is 17 amino acids long. Trimming cost V 5 bases and J 3 bases, with 22 bases left between them. Per germline, CDR1 LNHDA and CDR2 SQIVND (reference sequence).

V is TRBV19 and J is TRBJ2-7; TRBD2 aligns across 13 bases. Trimming cost V 3 bases and J 7 bases; bases outside gene matches: 18. The CDR3 loop spans 19 amino acids. Germline loops: CDR1 LNHDA, CDR2 SQIVND (reference sequence). The CDR3 DNA sequence: TGTGCCAGTAGTATGGTCGGACCTACTTGGACTAGCGGGAGTGGTGAGCAGTACTTC. It is translated as CASSMVGPTWTSGSGEQYF.

This clone was detected ten times or more. The gene calls are TRBV11-3 and TRBJ2-1; D is unclear. CDR3 length equals 12 residues. Looked up from germline, CDR1 is SGHNT and CDR2 is YENEEA. Trimming left V 2 bases short and J 6 bases short, with 5 bases between. CDR3 region: CASSLNSNEQFF. The CDR3 nucleotides are TGTGCCAGCAGCTTAAATAGCAATGAGCAGTTCTTC.

This clone was recorded once. The chain uses TRBV29-1 and TRBJ2-1; D unresolved. Germline V CDR1 and CDR2: SQVTM, ANQGSEA. The CDR3 length is 9 residues. V lost 7 bases, J lost 5 bases, and 3 bases lay in between. CDR3 in amino acids: CSADNEQFF. The CDR3 region has the DNA TGCAGCGCCGACAATGAGCAGTTCTTC.

The chain links TRBV19 to TRBJ2-1; no firm D call. The CDR3 consists of 11 residues. Germline CDR1 LNHDA, CDR2 SQIVND (reference sequence). Trimming cost V 3 bases and J 13 bases, with 10 bases left between them. This chain's CDR3 is CASSIGQEQFF. The CDR3 DNA is TGTGCCAGTAGTATTGGTCAGGAACAGTTCTTC.

The V and J genes are TRBV15 and TRBJ2-7; D might be TRBD1 (6 bases). CDR1 LNHNV and CDR2 YYDKDF come from the germline V gene (reference sequence). Trimming removed 1 base at V and 3 bases at J, with 7 bases between. The CDR3 is 13 residues long. The DNA of the CDR3 is TGTGCCACCAGCAGAGGGACAGTCTACGAGCAGTACTTC. It yields the protein CATSRGTVYEQYF.

This clone appeared once. The V and J genes are TRBV7-8 and TRBJ1-1; D is ambiguous. Germline loops: CDR1 SGHVS, CDR2 FQNEAQ. V dropped 2 bases and J dropped 6 bases, with 16 bases sitting between them. The CDR3 runs to 15 residues. CDR3 DNA: TGTGCCAGCAGCTTACAGACCTCCCCGGGAGCTGAAGCTTTCTTT. Protein: CASSLQTSPGAEAFF.

The chain links TRBV9 to TRBJ2-1; TRBD2 aligns across 13 bases. Trimming at V came to 7 bases and at J to 1 base, leaving 2 bases not matched to a gene. The CDR3 extends over 15 amino acids. Germline-derived CDR1 and CDR2 are SGDLS and YYNGEE. The CDR3 loop is CASGTSGMSYNEQFF. CDR3 nucleotide sequence: TGTGCCAGCGGGACTAGCGGGATGTCCTACAATGAGCAGTTCTTC.

This chain links TRBV7-9 with TRBJ1-2; D may be TRBD1 (6 bases). From germline, CDR1 is SEHNR and CDR2 FQNEAQ (reference sequence). This CDR3 is built from 14 residues. Trimming removed 1 base from V and 4 bases from J, with 10 bases in between. In nucleotides, the CDR3 is TGTGCCAGCAGCTTAGGGGACACCTTCTATGGCTACACCTTC. Its translation: CASSLGDTFYGYTF.

The rearrangement links TRBV9 to TRBJ2-5, with D hard to call. Germline assignment: CDR1 SGDLS and CDR2 YYNGEE. Trimming left V 2 bases short and J 2 bases short, with 16 bases between. CDR3 length: 16 residues. The CDR3 DNA sequence: TGTGCCAGCAGCGTTTCGGTAAAGGCGGTACAAGAGACCCAGTACTTC. It translates to CASSVSVKAVQETQYF.

V gene TRBV18 combines with J gene TRBJ2-5, with TRBD1 identical over 8 bases. Trimming removed 3 bases from V and 2 bases from J; junction bases left unmatched: 2. The germline CDR1 and CDR2 sequences are KGHSH and LQKENI. The CDR3 covers 14 residues. This CDR3 is CASSPGTGQETQYF. CDR3 nucleotide sequence: TGTGCCAGCTCACCGGGGACAGGTCAAGAGACCCAGTACTTC.

This chain connects TRBV5-1 to TRBJ2-7, with 10 bases that match TRBD2. Germline V lookup: CDR1 SGHRS, CDR2 YFSETQ. J gave up 5 bases and V 1 base, and 12 bases lay outside the gene matches. The CDR3 extends over 17 amino acids. CDR3 in amino acids: CASSLSSSGRKGDEQYF. CDR3 sequence (DNA): TGCGCCAGCAGCTTGTCGTCTAGCGGGAGAAAAGGGGACGAGCAGTACTTC.

V gene TRBV6-1 combines with J gene TRBJ1-3, with D unresolved. The CDR3 loop spans 17 amino acids. CDR1 and CDR2 from the germline V gene are MNHNS and SASEGT. Trimming removed 2 bases from V and 0 bases from J, with 14 bases in between. The CDR3 DNA reads as TGTGCCAGCAGTGAAAAGAACCGGAGAGGCTCTGGAAACACCATATATTTT. Translated, it gives CASSEKNRRGSGNTIYF.

This rearrangement joins TRBV9 to TRBJ2-7; 9 bases agree with TRBD1. The CDR3 has 16 residues. Germline values: CDR1 SGDLS, CDR2 YYNGEE. V lost 0 bases to trimming and J lost 4 bases; unmatched junction nucleotides: 8. This chain's CDR3 is CASSVAPGQGGYEQYF. For the CDR3, the DNA is TGTGCCAGCAGCGTAGCCCCGGGACAGGGTGGGTACGAGCAGTACTTC.

The V and J genes are TRBV19 and TRBJ2-1; 7 nucleotides line up with TRBD1. This CDR3 spans 16 amino acids. CDR1 is LNHDA and CDR2 is SQIVND in the germline V gene (reference sequence). Unmatched junction bases numbered 9, after V lost 3 bases and J lost 4 bases. The CDR3 loop is CASSMRGGGEYNEQFF. CDR3 coding DNA: TGTGCCAGTAGTATGAGAGGGGGCGGAGAATACAATGAGCAGTTCTTC.

V is TRBV28 and J is TRBJ2-6; maybe TRBD1 (6 bases). V was clipped by 2 bases and J by 4 bases, with 15 bases between them. This CDR3 contains 17 residues. Germline values: CDR1 MDHEN, CDR2 SYDVKM. In DNA form, the CDR3 reads TGTGCCAGCAGTTTAGTTCAGGGGTTCGCCGGGGCCAACGTCCTGACTTTC. Its translation: CASSLVQGFAGANVLTF.

The gene calls are TRBV7-9 and TRBJ2-1, with a tentative D call TRBD2 (7 bases). The CDR3 contains 14 residues. In germline, CDR1 is SEHNR, CDR2 FQNEAQ (reference sequence). The V gene lost 8 bases and the J gene lost 0 bases, with 11 bases spanning the gap. The CDR3 DNA is TGTGCCAGCTGCGCGGGGGCCTCCTACAATGAGCAGTTCTTC. Translated, it gives CASCAGASYNEQFF.

The rearrangement joins TRBV27 to TRBJ1-5, with D unresolved. The CDR3 covers 14 residues. Trimming took off 6 bases at V and 4 bases at J, with 13 bases between the two ends. The germline gives CDR1 MNHEY, CDR2 SMNVEV (reference sequence). CDR3 bases: TGTGCCAGCAGAGCTACCACCAGGAATCAGCCCCAGCATTTT. Encoded protein: CASRATTRNQPQHF.

The chain links TRBV6-5 to TRBJ1-2, with 8 positions matching TRBD1. This CDR3 spans 14 amino acids. The germline V gene encodes CDR1 MNHEY and CDR2 SVGAGI. The V segment lost 1 base and the J segment 5 bases; nucleotides outside the gene matches: 3. The CDR3 nucleotides are TGTGCCAGCAGTTACTTCCAGGGGGCGTATGGCTACACCTTC. This gives the protein CASSYFQGAYGYTF.